These 15 T cell receptor beta chains were all obtained from the same sample, sequenced in a study of blood T cell repertoires in COVID-19. Here immunoSEQ multiplex PCR was the method, and the copy in TCRdb shows in-frame clones only, minus some. The sample yields about 73,000 clones, over 80% seen once. The specimen sequenced was peripheral blood. The source is a man older than 75 with active or convalescent COVID-19.

As to this clone: At one boundary the junction diverges from the germline segment, which might be a read error. The V call is TRBV11-2, the J call TRBJ1-2, with TRBD1 as a possible D gene (6 bases). The CDR3 contains 12 residues. Germline V gives CDR1 SGHAT, CDR2 FQNNGV. The CDR3 DNA reads as TGTGCCAGCAGCTTAGTGACAGGAGCGAACTCCTTC. Amino acid sequence: CASSLVTGANSF.

This clone was found once. The chain is built from TRBV15 and TRBJ2-7; 8 nucleotides line up with TRBD1. V lost 4 bases, J lost 3 bases, and 17 bases stayed unmatched. CDR1 and CDR2 from the germline V gene are LNHNV and YYDKDF (reference sequence). There are 18 residues in the CDR3. In DNA, the CDR3 is TGTGCCACCAGCACGCTCCGCGGGACAGGCGGTTACCTCTACGAGCAGTACTTC. This codes for CATSTLRGTGGYLYEQYF.

The chain combines TRBV11-2 with TRBJ1-3; D remains unclear. V gave up 5 bases and J gave up 1 base, with 21 bases separating them. The CDR3 spans 18 residues. Germline V gives CDR1 SGHAT, CDR2 FQNNGV. CDR3 protein: CASSHLADTYLSGNTIYF. Here the CDR3 DNA reads TGTGCCAGCAGCCATCTAGCTGACACCTACTTATCTGGAAACACCATATATTTT.

The V gene is TRBV7-9, the J gene TRBJ1-1; D ambiguous. CDR3 size: 18 residues. In germline, CDR1 is SEHNR, CDR2 FQNEAQ (reference sequence). The ends were cut back, 1 base at V and 0 bases at J, with 18 bases in the middle. In DNA, the CDR3 is TGTGCCAGCAGCTTAGTTCGGTGGGCCCTCGGGATGAACACTGAAGCTTTCTTT. It translates to CASSLVRWALGMNTEAFF.

The chain is built from TRBV5-1 and TRBJ2-1; 15 nucleotides agree with TRBD2. This CDR3 has 19 residues. The trim removed 3 bases at V and 2 bases at J, leaving 9 bases unmatched. Germline V lookup: CDR1 SGHRS, CDR2 YFSETQ. This chain's CDR3 is CASSSPGLAGGQTYNEQFF. CDR3 in DNA: TGCGCCAGCAGCTCACCGGGACTAGCGGGGGGTCAGACCTACAATGAGCAGTTCTTC.

The chain has TRBV6-2 or TRBV6-3 and TRBJ2-3, with no clear D. The germline gives CDR1 MNHEY, CDR2 SVGEGT. The CDR3 totals 12 residues. V gave up 6 bases and J gave up 4 bases, with 8 bases separating them. CDR3: CASSGVSDTQYF. CDR3 nucleotide sequence: TGTGCCAGCAGCGGAGTGTCAGATACGCAGTATTTT.

The gene calls are TRBV4-3 and TRBJ2-7; tentatively, D is TRBD2 (5 bases). The CDR3 totals 14 residues. V gave up 1 base and J gave up 3 bases, with 10 bases separating them. Germline CDR1 LGHNA, CDR2 YSLEER. CDR3: CASSQGLGSYEQYF. The CDR3, as DNA: TGCGCCAGCAGCCAAGGCTTAGGGAGCTACGAGCAGTACTTC.

A single count supports this clone. J is TRBJ1-1 and V is TRBV2; D is unresolved. CDR1 and CDR2 (germline): SNHLY, FYNNEI. Trimming took 4 bases from V and 1 from J, leaving 13 bases between them. The CDR3 contains 15 residues. CDR3 coding DNA: TGTGCCAGCAGTGTAAACTATCAATCGAACACTGAAGCTTTCTTT. It yields the protein CASSVNYQSNTEAFF. The variable domain in full, with the rest retrieved from reference TRBV2 and TRBJ1-1, is EPEVTQTPSHQVTQMGQEVILRCVPISNHLYFYWYRQILGQKVEFLVSFYNNEISEKSEIFDDQFSVERPDGSNFTLKIRSTKLEDSAMYFCASSVNYQSNTEAFFGQGTRLTVV.

This chain connects TRBV10-3 to TRBJ2-6, with D perhaps matching TRBD1 (5 bases). Germline lookup yields CDR1 ENHRY and CDR2 SYGVKD. This CDR3 region has 15 residues. V lost 3 bases and J 0 bases, leaving 6 bases between the germline ends. In nucleotides, the CDR3 is TGTGCCATCAGTGATAGGGGCTCTGGGGCCAACGTCCTGACTTTC. Translation gives CAISDRGSGANVLTF.

The chain uses TRBV7-2 and TRBJ2-2; D unclear. The germline V and J ends were trimmed by 4 bases and 2 bases, with 5 bases remaining between them. Germline-derived CDR1 and CDR2 are SGHTA and FQGNSA. The CDR3 loop spans 13 amino acids. For the CDR3, the DNA is TGTGCCAGCAGCTCCTATAACACCGGGGAGCTGTTTTTT. It specifies CASSSYNTGELFF. Full variable domain (remainder filled in from reference TRBV7-2 and TRBJ2-2): GAGVSQSPSNKVTEKGKDVELRCDPISGHTALYWYRQSLGQGLEFLIYFQGNSAPDKSGLPSDRFSAERTGGSVSTLTIQRTQQEDSAVYLCASSSYNTGELFFGEGSRLTVL.

The chain couples TRBV5-6 to TRBJ1-4; TRBD1 agrees at 7 bases. Germline-derived CDR1 and CDR2 are SGHDT and YYEEEE. The CDR3 totals 15 residues. Trimming cost V 2 bases and J 0 bases; bases outside gene matches: 1. The CDR3 sequence: CASSFGTATNEKLFF. CDR3 DNA sequence: TGTGCCAGCAGCTTCGGGACAGCAACTAATGAAAAACTGTTTTTT.

The genes are TRBV5-1 and TRBJ1-2; 10 bases match TRBD1. This CDR3 has 15 amino acids. Trimming at V came to 3 bases and at J to 4 bases, leaving 6 bases not matched to a gene. Per the germline V gene, CDR1 is SGHRS and CDR2 is YFSETQ. The CDR3 DNA reads TGCGCCAGCAGCTCGGCGGGACAGGGGCCCTATGGCTACACCTTC. Translation gives CASSSAGQGPYGYTF. Combining the CDR3 with reference TRBV5-1 and TRBJ1-2 gives the whole variable domain KAGVTQTPRYLIKTRGQQVTLSCSPISGHRSVSWYQQTPGQGLQFLFEYFSETQRNKGNFPGRFSGRQFSNSRSEMNVSTLELGDSALYLCASSSAGQGPYGYTFGSGTRLTVV.

This clone was seen only once. The chain has TRBV10-3 and TRBJ1-2, with D unresolved. The CDR3 is 14 residues long. CDR1 ENHRY and CDR2 SYGVKD come from the germline V gene. V lost 0 bases and J lost 3, with 8 bases in between. The CDR3 sequence: CAISESISDYGYTF. The CDR3, as DNA: TGTGCCATCAGTGAGTCGATCTCAGACTATGGCTACACCTTC.

The chain recombines TRBV30 with TRBJ2-5; no firm D call. V shed 1 base and J shed 0 bases, with 15 bases lying between them. This CDR3 contains 16 residues. The germline V gene encodes CDR1 GTSNPN and CDR2 SVGIG (reference sequence). The CDR3 here is CAWSALGGKYQETQYF. In DNA, the CDR3 is TGTGCCTGGAGTGCGCTAGGCGGCAAGTACCAAGAGACCCAGTACTTC.

The chain carries TRBV15 and TRBJ2-7; 7 nucleotides agree with TRBD1. The CDR3 has 13 amino acids. Trimming cost V 4 bases and J 2 bases; bases outside gene matches: 2. Per the germline V gene, CDR1 is LNHNV and CDR2 is YYDKDF (reference sequence). The CDR3 coding sequence is TGTGCCACCAGCAAAGGGGGCGCCTACGAGCAGTACTTC. Translated, it gives CATSKGGAYEQYF. Based on the CDR3 plus reference TRBV15 and TRBJ2-7, the full variable domain is DAMVIQNPRYQVTQFGKPVTLSCSQTLNHNVMYWYQQKSSQAPKLLFHYYDKDFNNEADTPDNFQSRRPNTSFCFLDIRSPGLGDTAMYLCATSKGGAYEQYFGPGTRLTVT.